The rows below give T cell receptor beta chains drawn from one sample of a study of blood T cells in healthy people across ages. Using its own MiXCR run on the 5' RACE reads, TCRdb lists one record per CDR3 protein. Here the sample spans more than 450,000 distinct CDR3 sequences, about 28% being singletons. These data were also reused for a study on T cells of mothers and their children.

Material: blood. Source of these receptors: a boy between 2 and 10 years old in good health. The CDR3 runs from the conserved cysteine through the conserved F or W. D genes are given only for firm matches. A row's size may be missing; if present it is once, few, many or a size class.

d_gene: .; abundance: many; len: 14; j_gene: TRBJ1-4; v_gene: TRBV7-9; CDR3aa: CASSDDRTDEKLFF; CDR3nt: TGTGCCAGCAGCGACGATCGGACGGATGAAAAACTGTTTTTT
d_gene: .; abundance: many; len: 16; j_gene: TRBJ2-4; v_gene: TRBV12-3/TRBV12-4; CDR3aa: CASSLSEFIAKNIQYF; CDR3nt: TGTGCCAGCAGTTTATCCGAGTTTATAGCCAAAAACATTCAGTACTTC
d_gene: .; abundance: few; len: 16; j_gene: TRBJ1-5; v_gene: TRBV6-1; CDR3aa: CASSGGGGVSNQPQHF; CDR3nt: TGTGCCAGCAGCGGGGGGGGAGGAGTTAGTAATCAGCCCCAGCATTTT
d_gene: .; abundance: .; len: 12; j_gene: TRBJ2-7; v_gene: TRBV20-1; CDR3aa: CSASKSSYEQYF; CDR3nt: TGCAGTGCTAGCAAAAGCTCCTACGAGCAGTACTTC
d_gene: TRBD2; abundance: .; len: 16; j_gene: TRBJ2-3; v_gene: TRBV20-1; CDR3aa: CSASPLAGGGVDTQYF; CDR3nt: TGCAGTGCTAGTCCCCTAGCGGGAGGTGGTGTAGATACGCAGTATTTT
d_gene: TRBD2; abundance: few; len: 15; j_gene: TRBJ2-3; v_gene: TRBV7-6; CDR3aa: CASSLRAGEGDTQYF; CDR3nt: TGTGCCAGCAGCTTACGAGCGGGAGAAGGAGATACGCAGTATTTT
d_gene: TRBD1; abundance: many; len: 15; j_gene: TRBJ2-7; v_gene: TRBV20-1; CDR3aa: CSASVMGQDPYEQYF; CDR3nt: TGCAGTGCTAGTGTAATGGGACAGGACCCATACGAGCAGTACTTC
d_gene: TRBD2; abundance: .; len: 18; j_gene: TRBJ2-4; v_gene: TRBV7-2; CDR3aa: CASSREGLAGDIKNIQYF; CDR3nt: TGTGCCAGCAGCCGAGAGGGACTAGCGGGTGATATTAAAAATATTCAGTACTTC
d_gene: TRBD1; abundance: .; len: 14; j_gene: TRBJ2-7; v_gene: TRBV18; CDR3aa: CASSPGTESYEQYF; CDR3nt: TGTGCCAGCTCTCCCGGGACAGAATCCTACGAGCAGTACTTC
d_gene: TRBD2; abundance: .; len: 14; j_gene: TRBJ2-1; v_gene: TRBV14; CDR3aa: CASSQLADNNEQFF; CDR3nt: TGTGCCAGCAGCCAACTAGCGGACAACAATGAGCAGTTCTTC
d_gene: .; abundance: few; len: 13; j_gene: TRBJ1-1; v_gene: TRBV30; CDR3aa: CAWTVSANTEAFF; CDR3nt: TGTGCCTGGACAGTCTCCGCGAACACTGAAGCTTTCTTT
d_gene: .; abundance: .; len: 14; j_gene: TRBJ2-5; v_gene: TRBV16; CDR3aa: CASSYHRAGETQYF; CDR3nt: TGTGCCAGCAGCTACCACAGGGCTGGGGAGACCCAGTACTTC
d_gene: TRBD1; abundance: .; len: 14; j_gene: TRBJ1-4; v_gene: TRBV20-1; CDR3aa: CSASPTGGSEKLFF; CDR3nt: TGCAGTGCTAGCCCGACAGGGGGTAGTGAAAAACTGTTTTTT
d_gene: .; abundance: .; len: 14; j_gene: TRBJ2-3; v_gene: TRBV29-1; CDR3aa: CSVERSAGTDTQYF; CDR3nt: TGCAGCGTTGAGCGCAGCGCCGGGACAGATACGCAGTATTTT
d_gene: TRBD1; abundance: .; len: 14; j_gene: TRBJ1-5; v_gene: TRBV3-1; CDR3aa: CASSLGTGGQPQHF; CDR3nt: TGTGCCAGCAGCCTTGGGACAGGGGGTCAGCCCCAGCATTTT
d_gene: .; abundance: .; len: 13; j_gene: TRBJ2-1; v_gene: TRBV7-8; CDR3aa: CASGFGRESEQFF; CDR3nt: TGTGCCAGCGGCTTCGGCAGAGAGTCTGAGCAGTTCTTC
d_gene: TRBD2; abundance: .; len: 16; j_gene: TRBJ2-3; v_gene: TRBV9; CDR3aa: CASSVAPSGSTDTQYF; CDR3nt: TGTGCCAGCAGCGTAGCACCTAGCGGGAGCACAGATACGCAGTATTTT
d_gene: .; abundance: .; len: 14; j_gene: TRBJ2-1; v_gene: TRBV7-2; CDR3aa: CASSLGELHNERFF; CDR3nt: TGTGCCAGCAGCTTAGGAGAACTACACAATGAGCGGTTCTTC
d_gene: TRBD1; abundance: few; len: 13; j_gene: TRBJ2-1; v_gene: TRBV7-2; CDR3aa: CASSGTGGSEQFF; CDR3nt: TGTGCCAGTTCCGGGACAGGTGGTAGTGAGCAGTTCTTC
d_gene: TRBD1; abundance: .; len: 15; j_gene: TRBJ1-3; v_gene: TRBV10-3; CDR3aa: CAISERQGAGNTIYF; CDR3nt: TGTGCCATCAGTGAGCGGCAGGGGGCAGGAAACACCATATATTTT
d_gene: TRBD1; abundance: .; len: 14; j_gene: TRBJ1-6; v_gene: TRBV3-1; CDR3aa: CASSRRTGESPLHF; CDR3nt: TGTGCCAGCAGCCGACGGACAGGCGAGTCACCCCTCCACTTT
d_gene: .; abundance: few; len: 15; j_gene: TRBJ2-6; v_gene: TRBV19; CDR3aa: CASSIDPAGANVLTF; CDR3nt: TGTGCCAGTAGTATAGATCCAGCTGGGGCCAACGTCCTGACTTTC
d_gene: .; abundance: .; len: 15; j_gene: TRBJ2-3; v_gene: TRBV7-2; CDR3aa: CASSLEQRGTDTQYF; CDR3nt: TGTGCCAGCAGCTTAGAACAGCGGGGCACAGATACGCAGTATTTT
d_gene: .; abundance: .; len: 13; j_gene: TRBJ1-4; v_gene: TRBV14; CDR3aa: CASSRGRGEKLFF; CDR3nt: TGTGCCAGCAGCCGGGGGAGGGGTGAAAAACTGTTTTTT